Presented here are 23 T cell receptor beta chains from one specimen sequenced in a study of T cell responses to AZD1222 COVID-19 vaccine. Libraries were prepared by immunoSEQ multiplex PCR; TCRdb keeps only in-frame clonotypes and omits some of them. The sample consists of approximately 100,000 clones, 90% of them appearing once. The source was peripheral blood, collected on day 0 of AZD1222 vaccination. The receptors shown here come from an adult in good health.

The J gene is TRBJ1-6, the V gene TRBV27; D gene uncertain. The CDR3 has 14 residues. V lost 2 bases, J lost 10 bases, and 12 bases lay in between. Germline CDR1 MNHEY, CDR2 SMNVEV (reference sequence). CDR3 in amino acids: CASSLGRGWSPLHF. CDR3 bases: TGTGCCAGCAGTTTAGGCCGGGGATGGTCACCCCTCCACTTT.

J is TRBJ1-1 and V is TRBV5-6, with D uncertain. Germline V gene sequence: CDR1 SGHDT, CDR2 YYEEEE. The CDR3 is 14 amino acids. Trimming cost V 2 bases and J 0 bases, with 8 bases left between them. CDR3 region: CASSFGPVNTEAFF. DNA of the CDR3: TGTGCCAGCAGCTTTGGTCCGGTGAACACTGAAGCTTTCTTT. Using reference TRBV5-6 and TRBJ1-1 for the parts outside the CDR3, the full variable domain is DAGVTQSPTHLIKTRGQQVTLRCSPKSGHDTVSWYQQALGQGPQFIFQYYEEEERQRGNFPDRFSGHQFPNYSSELNVNALLLGDSALYLCASSFGPVNTEAFFGQGTRLTVV.

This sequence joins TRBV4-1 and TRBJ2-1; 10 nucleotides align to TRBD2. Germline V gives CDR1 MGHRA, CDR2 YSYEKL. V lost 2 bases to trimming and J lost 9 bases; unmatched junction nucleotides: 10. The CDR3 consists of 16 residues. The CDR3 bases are TGCGCCAGCAGCCAATCATTAGCGGGAGGCCGGGGTGAGCAGTTCTTC. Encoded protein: CASSQSLAGGRGEQFF.

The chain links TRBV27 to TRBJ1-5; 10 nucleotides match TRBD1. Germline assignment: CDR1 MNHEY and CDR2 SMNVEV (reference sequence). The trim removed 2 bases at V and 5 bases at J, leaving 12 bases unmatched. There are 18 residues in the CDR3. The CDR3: CASSLSPTGQGVDQPQHF. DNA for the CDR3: TGTGCCAGCAGTTTAAGCCCCACCGGACAGGGGGTGGATCAGCCCCAGCATTTT.

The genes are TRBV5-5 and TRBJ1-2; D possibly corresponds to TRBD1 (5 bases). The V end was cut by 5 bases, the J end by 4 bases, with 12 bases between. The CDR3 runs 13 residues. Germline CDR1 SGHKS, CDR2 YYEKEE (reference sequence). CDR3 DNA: TGTGCCAGCAGTTTCTCGGGACCCTATGGCTACACCTTC. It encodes CASSFSGPYGYTF.

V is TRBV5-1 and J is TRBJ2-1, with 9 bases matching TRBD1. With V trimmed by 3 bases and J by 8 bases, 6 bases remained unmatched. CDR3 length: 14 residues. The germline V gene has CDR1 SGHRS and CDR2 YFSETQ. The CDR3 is CASSSGQGRDEQFF. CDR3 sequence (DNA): TGCGCCAGCAGCTCGGGACAGGGCCGCGATGAGCAGTTCTTC.

The CDR3 DNA reads as TGTGCCAGCAGCCAAGTCGCGCTTGAAGCTTTCTTT. It is translated as CASSQVALEAFF. The chain carries TRBV14 and TRBJ1-1, with D uncertain. CDR1 is SGHDN and CDR2 is FVKESK in the germline V gene. CDR3 size: 12 residues. V lost 1 base and J lost 7, with 7 bases in between.

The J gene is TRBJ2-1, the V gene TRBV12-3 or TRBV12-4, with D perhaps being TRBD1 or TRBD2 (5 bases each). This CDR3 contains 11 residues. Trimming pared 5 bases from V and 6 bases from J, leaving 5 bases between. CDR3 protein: CASSGGNEQFF. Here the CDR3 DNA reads TGTGCCAGCAGTGGGGGCAATGAGCAGTTCTTC.

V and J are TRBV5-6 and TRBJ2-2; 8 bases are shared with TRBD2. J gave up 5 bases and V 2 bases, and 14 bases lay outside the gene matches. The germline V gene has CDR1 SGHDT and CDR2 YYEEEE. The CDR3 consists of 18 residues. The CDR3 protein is CASSLGLISGRLTGELFF. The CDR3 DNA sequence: TGTGCCAGCAGCTTAGGCCTTATCAGCGGGAGATTGACCGGGGAGCTGTTTTTT.

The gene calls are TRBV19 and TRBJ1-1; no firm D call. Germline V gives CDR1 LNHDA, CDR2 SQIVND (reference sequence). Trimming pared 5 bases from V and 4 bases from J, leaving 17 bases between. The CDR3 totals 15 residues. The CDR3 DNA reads TGTGCCAGTAGTTTCCGGGCCTCATTGGGCACTGAAGCTTTCTTT. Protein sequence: CASSFRASLGTEAFF.

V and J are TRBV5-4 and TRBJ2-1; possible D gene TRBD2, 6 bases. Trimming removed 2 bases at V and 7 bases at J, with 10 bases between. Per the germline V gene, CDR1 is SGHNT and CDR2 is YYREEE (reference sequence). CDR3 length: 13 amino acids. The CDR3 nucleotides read TGTGCCAGCAGCTTAGCAGGGACTAATGAGCAGTTCTTC. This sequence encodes CASSLAGTNEQFF.

The chain's CDR3 is CASSTQGALGQPQHF. The CDR3 bases are TGTGCCAGTAGTACACAGGGGGCCTTGGGTCAGCCCCAGCATTTT. The chain recombines TRBV19 with TRBJ1-5; 9 bases are shared with TRBD1. Trimming at V came to 4 bases and at J to 6 bases, leaving 7 bases not matched to a gene. Germline V gives CDR1 LNHDA, CDR2 SQIVND (reference sequence). CDR3 length equals 15 residues.

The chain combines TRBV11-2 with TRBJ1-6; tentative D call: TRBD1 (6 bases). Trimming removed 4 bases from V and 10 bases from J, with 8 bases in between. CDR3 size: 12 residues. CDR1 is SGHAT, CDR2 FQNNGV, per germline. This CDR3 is CASSSQGSPLHF. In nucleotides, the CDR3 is TGTGCCAGCAGCTCACAGGGATCACCCCTCCACTTT.

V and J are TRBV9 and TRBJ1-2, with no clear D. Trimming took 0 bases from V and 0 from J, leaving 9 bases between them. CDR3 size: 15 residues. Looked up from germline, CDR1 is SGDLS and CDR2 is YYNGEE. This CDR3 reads CASSVDPEPNYGYTF. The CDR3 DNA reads TGTGCCAGCAGCGTAGATCCAGAACCTAACTATGGCTACACCTTC.

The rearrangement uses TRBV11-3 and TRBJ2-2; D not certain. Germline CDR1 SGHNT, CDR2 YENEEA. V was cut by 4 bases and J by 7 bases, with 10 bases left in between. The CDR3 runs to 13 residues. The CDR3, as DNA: TGTGCCAGCAGCTATGACATGATCGGGGAGCTGTTTTTT. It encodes CASSYDMIGELFF.

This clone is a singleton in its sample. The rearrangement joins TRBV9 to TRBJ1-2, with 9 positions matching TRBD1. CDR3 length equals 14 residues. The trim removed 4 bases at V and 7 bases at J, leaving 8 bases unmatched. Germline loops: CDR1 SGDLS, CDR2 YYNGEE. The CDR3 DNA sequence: TGTGCCAGCAGCCCTCGGACAGGGGCGGGTGGCTACACCTTC. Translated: CASSPRTGAGGYTF.

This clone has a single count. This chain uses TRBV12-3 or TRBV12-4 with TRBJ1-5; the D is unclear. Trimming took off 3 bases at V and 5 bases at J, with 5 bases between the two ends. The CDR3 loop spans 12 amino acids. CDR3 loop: CASSFLDQPQHF. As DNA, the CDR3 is TGTGCCAGCAGTTTCTTGGATCAGCCCCAGCATTTT.

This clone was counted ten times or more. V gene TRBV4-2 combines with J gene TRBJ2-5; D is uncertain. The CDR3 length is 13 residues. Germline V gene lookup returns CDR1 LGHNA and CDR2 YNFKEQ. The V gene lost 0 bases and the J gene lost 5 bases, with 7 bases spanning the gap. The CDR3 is CASSQERSETQYF. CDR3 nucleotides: TGTGCCAGCAGCCAAGAGCGGTCGGAGACCCAGTACTTC.

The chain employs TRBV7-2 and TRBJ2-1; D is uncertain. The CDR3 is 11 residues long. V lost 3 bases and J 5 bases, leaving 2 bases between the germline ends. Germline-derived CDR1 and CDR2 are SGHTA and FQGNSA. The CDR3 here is CASSFNNEQFF. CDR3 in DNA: TGTGCCAGCAGCTTTAACAATGAGCAGTTCTTC. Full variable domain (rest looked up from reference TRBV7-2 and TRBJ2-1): GAGVSQSPSNKVTEKGKDVELRCDPISGHTALYWYRQSLGQGLEFLIYFQGNSAPDKSGLPSDRFSAERTGGSVSTLTIQRTQQEDSAVYLCASSFNNEQFFGPGTRLTVL.

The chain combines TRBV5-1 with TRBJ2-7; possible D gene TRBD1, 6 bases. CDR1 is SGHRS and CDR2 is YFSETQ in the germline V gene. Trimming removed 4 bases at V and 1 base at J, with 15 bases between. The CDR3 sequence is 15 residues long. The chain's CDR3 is CASSPGQPASYEQYF. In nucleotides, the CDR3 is TGCGCCAGCAGCCCCGGACAGCCTGCTTCCTACGAGCAGTACTTC.

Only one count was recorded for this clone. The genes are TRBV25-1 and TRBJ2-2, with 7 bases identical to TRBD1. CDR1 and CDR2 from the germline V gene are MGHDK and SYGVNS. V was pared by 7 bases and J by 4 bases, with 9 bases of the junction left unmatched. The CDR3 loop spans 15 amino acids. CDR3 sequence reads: CASTNDRVFTGELFF. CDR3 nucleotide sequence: TGTGCCAGCACAAACGACAGGGTGTTCACCGGGGAGCTGTTTTTT.

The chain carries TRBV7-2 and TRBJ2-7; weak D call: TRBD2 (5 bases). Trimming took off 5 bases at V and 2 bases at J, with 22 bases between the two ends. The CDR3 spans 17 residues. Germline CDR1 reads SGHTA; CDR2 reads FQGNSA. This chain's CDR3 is CASSKPQRGIRAYEQYF. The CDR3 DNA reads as TGTGCCAGCAGCAAACCGCAACGGGGTATTAGAGCCTACGAGCAGTACTTC.

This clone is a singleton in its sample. For the CDR3, the DNA is TGTGCCAGCAAATTTGGGACAGGGCGATTCTATGGCTACACCTTC. Its protein is CASKFGTGRFYGYTF. The rearrangement joins TRBV28 to TRBJ1-2; 9 nucleotides match TRBD1. Trimming at V came to 7 bases and at J to 4 bases, leaving 10 bases not matched to a gene. CDR1 and CDR2 from the germline V gene are MDHEN and SYDVKM. The CDR3 sequence is 15 residues long.